The next 20 T cell receptor beta chains were all read from a single sample in a study of regulatory T cells in long-lasting Graves disease. As to time point: persistent/refractory GD, antithyroid drugs over 5 years with positive TRAb. PBMC-derived RNA was used for the TCR library. iRepertoire HTBI primers and Arm-PCR of CDR3 regions built TCR beta libraries. MiXCR, run by TCRdb on the multiplex PCR reads, gives a single entry per CDR3 protein. The data hold about 460,000 distinct CDR3 sequences, with 22% observed a single time. The source material was peripheral blood mononuclear cells (PBMCs), sampled when the disease was refractory, from a patient treated with antithyroid drugs. These receptors were obtained from a female donor with Graves disease.

This clonotype was counted ten times or more. V is TRBV29-1 and J is TRBJ1-6; no firm D call. Germline-derived CDR1 and CDR2 are SQVTM and ANQGSEA. V lost 6 bases and J 3 bases, leaving 9 bases between the germline ends. The CDR3 is 13 residues long. The CDR3 region has the DNA TGCAGCGTCCGCCGGGACTATAATTCACCCCTCCACTTT. As protein: CSVRRDYNSPLHF.

This clonotype showed up many times. The chain recombines TRBV28 with TRBJ2-7; the D call may be TRBD1 or TRBD2 (7 bases each). The V end lost 4 bases, the J end lost 3 bases, and 13 bases lay between the germline ends. Germline loops: CDR1 MDHEN, CDR2 SYDVKM. This CDR3 contains 14 residues. CDR3 loop: CASSWGGQNYEQYF. CDR3 nucleotides: TGTGCCAGCAGTTGGGGGGGACAGAACTACGAGCAGTACTTC.

The V and J genes are TRBV5-1 and TRBJ1-1, with D perhaps TRBD1 (5 bases). Trimming left V 2 bases short and J 8 bases short, with 16 bases between. The CDR3 is made up of 14 amino acids. Germline V CDR1 and CDR2: SGHRS, YFSETQ. In DNA form, the CDR3 reads TGCGCCAGCAGCTTCATCGGGGGAGGGGAGGAAGCTTTCTTT. It translates to CASSFIGGGEEAFF.

This chain uses TRBV30 with TRBJ1-2; D is possibly TRBD1 (5 bases). Germline CDR1 and CDR2: GTSNPN and SVGIG (reference sequence). The CDR3 sequence is 12 residues long. Trimming removed 4 bases from V and 5 bases from J, with 11 bases in between. The CDR3: CAWNPGVYGYTF. The CDR3 DNA sequence: TGTGCCTGGAACCCGGGGGTATATGGCTACACCTTC.

This clonotype was found many times. The CDR3 region has the DNA TGTGCCAGCAGCTGGATGACGGATCAGCCCCAGCATTTT. Translating gives CASSWMTDQPQHF. The chain carries TRBV7-9 and TRBJ1-5; D unresolved. The CDR3 consists of 13 residues. The ends were cut back, 4 bases at V and 5 bases at J, with 9 bases in the middle. In germline, CDR1 is SEHNR, CDR2 FQNEAQ (reference sequence).

This clonotype was recorded many times. The chain carries TRBV2 and TRBJ2-1; weak D call: TRBD1 (5 bases). Trimming removed 5 bases at V and 0 bases at J, with 11 bases between. The CDR3 runs 15 residues. The germline CDR1 and CDR2 sequences are SNHLY and FYNNEI. This CDR3 reads CASSPDSSSYNEQFF. The CDR3 bases are TGTGCCAGCAGTCCCGACAGCAGCTCCTACAATGAGCAGTTCTTC.

There are a few counts of this clonotype. The chain recombines TRBV12-3 or TRBV12-4 with TRBJ2-4; 7 bases line up with TRBD2. The CDR3 sequence is 15 residues long. After removal of 5 bases from V and 5 bases from J, the junction contained 9 bases not matched to a gene. The CDR3: CASSPSPGRENIQYF. CDR3 DNA sequence: TGTGCCAGCAGTCCCTCGCCGGGGAGGGAAAACATTCAGTACTTC.

This sequence joins TRBV20-1 and TRBJ2-7; the D is unclear. CDR3 size: 15 residues. The germline gives CDR1 DFQATT, CDR2 SNEGSKA (reference sequence). Trimming pared 4 bases from V and 1 base from J, leaving 17 bases between. The CDR3 coding sequence is TGCAGTGCTATCTCTACGGTAAGGGATTCCTACGAGCAGTACTTC. Its translation is CSAISTVRDSYEQYF.

This clonotype turned up a few times. The chain couples TRBV20-1 to TRBJ2-5, with D tentatively TRBD1 (6 bases). CDR3 length equals 14 residues. Trimming left V 1 base short and J 2 bases short, with 11 bases between. Germline V lookup: CDR1 DFQATT, CDR2 SNEGSKA (reference sequence). Here the CDR3 DNA reads TGCAGTGCTAGAGGCCCCGGGACACAAGAGACCCAGTACTTC. It encodes CSARGPGTQETQYF.

This rearrangement joins TRBV5-5 to TRBJ2-5; no clear D gene. V lost 1 base and J lost 2, with 9 bases in between. The CDR3 spans 14 residues. CDR1 SGHKS and CDR2 YYEKEE come from the germline V gene (reference sequence). CDR3 loop: CASSLSQAQETQYF. In DNA form, the CDR3 reads TGTGCCAGCAGCTTGTCCCAGGCGCAAGAGACCCAGTACTTC.

The table lists this clonotype with many counts. The chain joins TRBV28 to TRBJ2-7; possibly TRBD2 for D (5 bases). This CDR3 is built from 14 residues. Trimming pared 3 bases from V and 2 bases from J, leaving 11 bases between. Germline V lookup: CDR1 MDHEN, CDR2 SYDVKM. The CDR3 sequence: CASSFTRAPYEQYF. The DNA for the CDR3 is TGTGCCAGCAGTTTTACTAGGGCTCCCTACGAGCAGTACTTC.

The genes are TRBV12-3 or TRBV12-4 and TRBJ1-3; D is possibly TRBD1 (5 bases). CDR3 length equals 15 residues. With 4 bases removed from V and 9 bases from J, the gap between germline ends came to 19 bases. The CDR3 sequence is CASSSGRYTRTTIYF. The DNA for the CDR3 is TGTGCCAGCAGTTCGGGACGGTACACTCGGACCACCATATATTTT.

This clonotype was detected ten times or more. The rearrangement uses TRBV12-3 or TRBV12-4 and TRBJ1-1; D gene uncertain. The CDR3 has 14 residues. With 5 bases removed from V and 0 bases from J, the gap between germline ends came to 10 bases. The CDR3 loop reads CASSDHTLNTEAFF. CDR3 DNA sequence: TGTGCCAGCAGTGATCACACCTTGAACACTGAAGCTTTCTTT.

At least ten counts were recorded for this clonotype. The chain has TRBV6-1 and TRBJ2-5, with D possibly being TRBD1 or TRBD2 (5 bases each). The CDR3 sequence is 12 residues long. Germline assignment: CDR1 MNHNS and CDR2 SASEGT. V lost 7 bases and J 3 bases, leaving 9 bases between the germline ends. Written as DNA, the CDR3 is TGTGCCAGCACACGGGACGAAGAGACCCAGTACTTC. As protein: CASTRDEETQYF.

This clonotype was seen repeatedly, ten times or more. V gene TRBV7-2 combines with J gene TRBJ1-6; 9 nucleotides agree with TRBD1. CDR3 size: 14 residues. Trimming removed 4 bases from V and 10 bases from J; junction bases left unmatched: 5. Germline CDR1 and CDR2: SGHTA and FQGNSA. The CDR3 DNA is TGTGCCAGCAGCTCGGGACAGGGCAGCTCACCCCTCCACTTT. It yields the protein CASSSGQGSSPLHF.

In this sample, this clonotype turned up many times. The chain couples TRBV6-2 or TRBV6-3 to TRBJ1-5; possible D gene TRBD1, 6 bases. V was clipped by 6 bases and J by 0 bases, with 12 bases between them. The CDR3 consists of 15 residues. CDR1 and CDR2 (germline): MNHEY, SVGEGT. The CDR3 DNA follows: TGTGCCAGCAGCGGACAGCACTATAGCAATCAGCCCCAGCATTTT. As protein: CASSGQHYSNQPQHF.

This clonotype has more than one count but fewer than ten. The chain employs TRBV7-2 and TRBJ1-1; D perhaps matches TRBD1 (5 bases). Trimming cost V 1 base and J 0 bases, with 15 bases left between them. Germline V lookup: CDR1 SGHTA, CDR2 FQGNSA. The CDR3 sequence is 17 residues long. CDR3 DNA: TGTGCCAGCAGCTTAGACCCCCCGACAGAGTTGAACACTGAAGCTTTCTTT. It yields the protein CASSLDPPTELNTEAFF.

The DNA for the CDR3 is TGTGCCAGCAGCCTCCAGGGGGGAAGGACAGATACGCAGTATTTT. This gives the protein CASSLQGGRTDTQYF. The gene calls are TRBV28 and TRBJ2-3; weak D call: TRBD1 (7 bases). The CDR3 covers 15 residues. Germline lookup yields CDR1 MDHEN and CDR2 SYDVKM. Trimming stripped 6 bases from V and 3 bases from J, with 16 bases between. The full variable domain, in which reference TRBV28 and TRBJ2-3 provide the parts outside the CDR3, is DVKVTQSSRYLVKRTGEKVFLECVQDMDHENMFWYRQDPGLGLRLIYFSYDVKMKEKGDIPEGYSVSREKKERFSLILESASTNQTSMYLCASSLQGGRTDTQYFGPGTRLTVL.

This chain connects TRBV11-3 to TRBJ1-6, with D unclear. The V gene's germline CDR1 is SGHNT and CDR2 YENEEA. Trimming pared 0 bases from V and 10 bases from J, leaving 7 bases between. The CDR3 is 13 residues long. The CDR3 reads CASSLEKDSPLHF. The CDR3 DNA is TGTGCCAGCAGCTTAGAGAAGGACTCACCCCTCCACTTT.

This clonotype came up many times. The rearrangement links TRBV12-3 or TRBV12-4 to TRBJ1-2, with D possibly being TRBD1 (6 bases). CDR3 length: 14 residues. The V and J ends lost 4 bases and 8 bases respectively, with 17 bases between them. CDR3 region: CASSSPPGQGGYTF. CDR3 nucleotides: TGTGCCAGCAGTTCCCCACCGGGACAAGGAGGCTACACCTTC.